A selection of T cell receptor beta chains follows, all from one sample in a study of shared clonotypes between healthy human individuals. Sequencing was performed with immunoSEQ multiplex PCR; in TCRdb, only in-frame clones are kept and a portion is missing. The repertoire holds 550,000 to 750,000 clones, with nearly 97% as singletons. Source material: naive CD8+ T cells sorted from blood. The receptors shown here come from a woman aged 25 to 45 in good health. CDR3s include the opening cysteine and the closing phenylalanine or tryptophan. D genes are given only for firm matches. Where a row states a size, it is once, few, many or the class of an expanded clone; other rows omit it.

j_call v_call d_call clone_size cdr3_nt cdr3_aa
TRBJ2-7 TRBV28 . few TGTGCCAGCAGTAACACGGGACTCTCCTACGAGCAGTACTTC CASSNTGLSYEQYF
TRBJ2-7 TRBV28 . . TGTGCCAGCACGGTCGAAGCATCCTCCTACGAGCAGTACTTC CASTVEASSYEQYF
TRBJ2-7 TRBV27 . . TGTGCCAGCAGTCCCTCGAGAGCGCACGAGCAGTACTTC CASSPSRAHEQYF
TRBJ1-1 TRBV6-5 TRBD1 . TGTGCCAGCAGTGTTTGGACAGGATTAAACACTGAAGCTTTCTTT CASSVWTGLNTEAFF
TRBJ2-1 TRBV27 TRBD2 . TGTGCCAGCACCCCCTGGACTAGAATTGGCGATGAGCAGTTCTTC CASTPWTRIGDEQFF
TRBJ2-7 TRBV15 TRBD2 once TGTGCCACCGGGATAACAACTAGCGGGGCCTACGAGCAGTACTTC CATGITTSGAYEQYF
TRBJ2-7 TRBV1 . . TGCGCCAGCAGCCACCCATCAGCCGAGCAGTACTTC CASSHPSAEQYF
TRBJ1-5 TRBV19 . . TGTGCCAGTAGTATAGCAGGGTTTAGGGATCAGCCCCAGCATTTT CASSIAGFRDQPQHF
TRBJ1-4 TRBV7-9 . . TGTGCCAGCAGCTTAAGGCAGGGAATTTATGAAAAACTGTTTTTT CASSLRQGIYEKLFF
TRBJ2-1 TRBV25-1 TRBD2 . TGTGCCAGCAGTGAGAGTTCTGGAGCGGGGTTCAATGAGCAGTTCTTC CASSESSGAGFNEQFF
TRBJ2-2 TRBV28 TRBD2 . TGTGCCAGCAGTTTATGGGCGGGAGCGGCCGGGGAGCTGTTTTTT CASSLWAGAAGELFF
TRBJ1-1 TRBV19 . . TGTGCCAGCCGCAGGGGCACTGAAGCTTTCTTT CASRRGTEAFF
TRBJ2-5 TRBV28 . . TGTGCCAGCATCCCCCTACATGCTGAGACCCAGTACTTC CASIPLHAETQYF
TRBJ2-7 TRBV11-2 TRBD2 . TGTGCCAGCAGCTTATTTGCCCCTAGCGGGGGATACGAGCAGTACTTC CASSLFAPSGGYEQYF
TRBJ2-7 TRBV10-2 . . TGCGCCACCAATCGAGCGGAATCCTACGAGCAGTACTTC CATNRAESYEQYF
TRBJ2-7 TRBV5-1 TRBD2 . TGCGCCAGCAGCGTGATATCGGGACTAGCCTACCGGGCCTACGAGCAGTACTTC CASSVISGLAYRAYEQYF
TRBJ2-2 TRBV10-3 . once TGTGCCGCCGCCTCCTTGGGGACGGGCACCGGGGAGCTGTTTTTT CAAASLGTGTGELFF
TRBJ1-2 TRBV14 . . TGTGCCAGCAGCCAAGATTCAGGGGCTTACTATGGCTACACCTTC CASSQDSGAYYGYTF
TRBJ2-1 TRBV29-1 TRBD2 . TGCAGCGTTGAATTAAAGCGGGAGGTTTATAATGAGCAGTTCTTC CSVELKREVYNEQFF
TRBJ2-1 TRBV19 . . TGTGCCAGTAGCGACAGTGACTCCTACAATGAGCAGTTCTTC CASSDSDSYNEQFF
TRBJ2-2 TRBV6-1 . . TGTGCCAGCAAGGCAGGTTACACCGGGGAGCTGTTTTTT CASKAGYTGELFF
TRBJ1-5 TRBV27 . . TGTGCCAGCAGTTTGACTGGGTCGAATCAGCCCCAGCATTTT CASSLTGSNQPQHF
TRBJ2-6 TRBV9 . . TGTGCCAGCGGAAACGGGTACAAACAAAGTCGGGCCAACGTCCTGACTTTC CASGNGYKQSRANVLTF
TRBJ1-1 TRBV6-1 TRBD1 . TGTGCCAGCAGTAACAGGGGTAACACTGAAGCTTTCTTT CASSNRGNTEAFF
TRBJ2-7 TRBV28 TRBD1 . TGTGCCAGCAGTTTATACAGGGGGCTGGTCTACGAGCAGTACTTC CASSLYRGLVYEQYF
TRBJ2-1 TRBV4-1 . . TGCGCCAGCAGCCAAGGACAGAGCTCCTACAATGAGCAGTTCTTC CASSQGQSSYNEQFF
TRBJ2-1 TRBV7-6 TRBD2 once TGTGCCAGCAGTTTTACTAGCGGGGCTTACAATGAGCAGTTCTTC CASSFTSGAYNEQFF
TRBJ1-2 TRBV13 TRBD1 . TGTGCCAGCAGCTTAGGGACAGGGGATGTCTATGGCTACACCTTC CASSLGTGDVYGYTF
TRBJ1-1 TRBV27 . once TGTGCCAGCAGTTTAGGCGGGGCCACTGAAGCTTTCTTT CASSLGGATEAFF